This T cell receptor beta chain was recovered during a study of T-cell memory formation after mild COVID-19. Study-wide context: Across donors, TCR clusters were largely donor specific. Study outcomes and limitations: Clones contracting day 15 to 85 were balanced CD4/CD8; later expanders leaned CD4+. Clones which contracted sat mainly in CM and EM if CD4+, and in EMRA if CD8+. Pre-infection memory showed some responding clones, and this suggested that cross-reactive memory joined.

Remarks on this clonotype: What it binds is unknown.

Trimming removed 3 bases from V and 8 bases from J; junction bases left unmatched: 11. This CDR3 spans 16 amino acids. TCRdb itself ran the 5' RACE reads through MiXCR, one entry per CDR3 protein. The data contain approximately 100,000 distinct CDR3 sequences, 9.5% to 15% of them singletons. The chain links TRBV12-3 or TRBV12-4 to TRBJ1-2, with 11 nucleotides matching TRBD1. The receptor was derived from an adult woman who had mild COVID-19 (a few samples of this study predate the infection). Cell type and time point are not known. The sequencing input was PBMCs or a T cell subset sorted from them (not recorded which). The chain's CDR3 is CASSFSRDRGYEGYTF. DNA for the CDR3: TGTGCCAGCAGTTTTTCTAGGGACAGGGGGTATGAGGGCTACACCTTC.